These T cell receptor beta chains were read from a single sample in a study of T cell changes during pregnancy in multiple sclerosis. TCRdb's copy holds only in-frame clones and misses some; the assay was immunoSEQ multiplex PCR. The sample contains 61,000 or so clones, around 93% of which appear only once. The sample was CD4+ T cells from peripheral blood mononuclear cells, taken before pregnancy. The receptors shown here come from a female donor with multiple sclerosis, enrolled in a pregnancy study. Both conserved end residues are part of each CDR3. Each record gives: CDR3 DNA, CDR3 protein, V gene, D gene, J gene, clone size. A D gene is named only where the DNA matches it firmly. Where a row states a size, it is once, few, many or the class of an expanded clone; other rows omit it.

CDR3nt: TGTGCCAGCAGCCAGGGTGCTGGATCTAGTTTGGCAGATACGCAGTATTTT
CDR3aa: CASSQGAGSSLADTQYF
v_gene: TRBV5-5
d_gene: .
j_gene: TRBJ2-3
abundance: .

CDR3nt: TGTGCCGGACTGACAGGGGGCCTAGGAGATACGCAGTATTTT
CDR3aa: CAGLTGGLGDTQYF
v_gene: TRBV2
d_gene: TRBD1
j_gene: TRBJ2-3
abundance: .

CDR3nt: TGTGCCAGCAGCTTTGACCGCCGGGGTGAGCAGTTCTTC
CDR3aa: CASSFDRRGEQFF
v_gene: TRBV7-3
d_gene: .
j_gene: TRBJ2-1
abundance: .

CDR3nt: TGTGCCAGCAGCAAACCGGGACTAGCGGGAGCTAGTGGGGCCAACGTCCTGACTTTC
CDR3aa: CASSKPGLAGASGANVLTF
v_gene: TRBV11-3
d_gene: TRBD2
j_gene: TRBJ2-6
abundance: .

CDR3nt: TGTGCCAGCAGCTTAGGGAGCGGCTCCTACGAGCAGTACTTC
CDR3aa: CASSLGSGSYEQYF
v_gene: TRBV7-8
d_gene: .
j_gene: TRBJ2-7
abundance: .

CDR3nt: TGTGCCAGCAGCTTAGGATGGGCGGGAGGAGGGGACAATGAGCAGTTCTTC
CDR3aa: CASSLGWAGGGDNEQFF
v_gene: TRBV7-2
d_gene: TRBD2
j_gene: TRBJ2-1
abundance: .

CDR3nt: TGTGCCAGCAGTGTAGTCAGGGGCACTAATGAAAAACTGTTTTTT
CDR3aa: CASSVVRGTNEKLFF
v_gene: TRBV6-1
d_gene: .
j_gene: TRBJ1-4
abundance: .

CDR3nt: TGTGCCAGCAGAGATCCACAGGGGGCTACGTATGAAGCTTTCTTT
CDR3aa: CASRDPQGATYEAFF
v_gene: TRBV6-5
d_gene: TRBD1
j_gene: TRBJ1-1
abundance: .

CDR3nt: TGTGCCAGCAGTTTATCGTCGATCGGGGGGATGGGCACAGATACGCAGTATTTT
CDR3aa: CASSLSSIGGMGTDTQYF
v_gene: TRBV27
d_gene: TRBD2
j_gene: TRBJ2-3
abundance: .

CDR3nt: TGTGCCAGCTCACCACGTCTCGGGCTGGGAAGGTCCCGGGAAGCTAGCACAGATACGCAGTATTTT
CDR3aa: CASSPRLGLGRSREASTDTQYF
v_gene: TRBV18
d_gene: .
j_gene: TRBJ2-3
abundance: .

CDR3nt: TGTGCCAGCAGCCAAGGCACAGGGGGCCCTGAGCAGTACTTC
CDR3aa: CASSQGTGGPEQYF
v_gene: TRBV4-2
d_gene: TRBD1
j_gene: TRBJ2-7
abundance: .

CDR3nt: TGTGCCAGCAGTGACAGGGGAGTCAGCCCCTACGAGCAGTACTTC
CDR3aa: CASSDRGVSPYEQYF
v_gene: TRBV6-1
d_gene: .
j_gene: TRBJ2-7
abundance: .

CDR3nt: TGTGCCAGCAGTTCCTCAGGGCGCTCCTACGAGCAGTACTTC
CDR3aa: CASSSSGRSYEQYF
v_gene: TRBV28
d_gene: .
j_gene: TRBJ2-7
abundance: .

CDR3nt: TGTGCCAGCAGCCCGAACAGGGCAGCGAGTGAGCAGTTCTTC
CDR3aa: CASSPNRAASEQFF
v_gene: TRBV13
d_gene: .
j_gene: TRBJ2-1
abundance: .

CDR3nt: TGTGCCAGCAGCTCCCGGACTAGCCGGGCCACCAATGAGCAGTTCTTC
CDR3aa: CASSSRTSRATNEQFF
v_gene: TRBV21-1
d_gene: .
j_gene: TRBJ2-1
abundance: once

CDR3nt: TGTGCCAGCAGCTTATCTCTATCTGAGCAGTTCTTC
CDR3aa: CASSLSLSEQFF
v_gene: TRBV7-9
d_gene: .
j_gene: TRBJ2-1
abundance: .

CDR3nt: TGTGCCAGTAGTCGGGTAACAGGGACCAGCAATCAGCCCCAGCATTTT
CDR3aa: CASSRVTGTSNQPQHF
v_gene: TRBV19
d_gene: .
j_gene: TRBJ1-5
abundance: .

CDR3nt: TGTGCCAGTACCGTAGCCGGGACAAGGACCTACGAGCAGTACTTC
CDR3aa: CASTVAGTRTYEQYF
v_gene: TRBV19
d_gene: .
j_gene: TRBJ2-7
abundance: .

CDR3nt: TGTGCCAGTCAACCGGGACTAGCGGGAGTTGGGGAGACCCAGTACTTC
CDR3aa: CASQPGLAGVGETQYF
v_gene: TRBV19
d_gene: TRBD2
j_gene: TRBJ2-5
abundance: .

CDR3nt: TGTGCCAGCCGCCGCTGGACAGATCGCCTCTATGGCTACACCTTC
CDR3aa: CASRRWTDRLYGYTF
v_gene: TRBV21-1
d_gene: .
j_gene: TRBJ1-2
abundance: .

CDR3nt: TGCGCCAGCAGCCACCCCGGGACTAGGAACAATGAGCAGTTCTTC
CDR3aa: CASSHPGTRNNEQFF
v_gene: TRBV4-1
d_gene: TRBD2
j_gene: TRBJ2-1
abundance: .

CDR3nt: TGTGCCAGCAGCTTGGAGCTTTTTAAACAGGGGGATAATGAGCAGTTCTTC
CDR3aa: CASSLELFKQGDNEQFF
v_gene: TRBV5-4
d_gene: TRBD1
j_gene: TRBJ2-1
abundance: .

CDR3nt: TGTGCCAGCAGTTCAGACCTACCGACTTATTACGAGCAGTACTTC
CDR3aa: CASSSDLPTYYEQYF
v_gene: TRBV28
d_gene: .
j_gene: TRBJ2-7
abundance: .

CDR3nt: TGTGCCAGCAGTTTCTTCCCGGGACAGATTTATGGCTACACCTTC
CDR3aa: CASSFFPGQIYGYTF
v_gene: TRBV27
d_gene: TRBD1
j_gene: TRBJ1-2
abundance: .

CDR3nt: TGTGCCAGCGGCTGGGGGAGGGGGATAAAATTCGATGAGCAGTTCTTC
CDR3aa: CASGWGRGIKFDEQFF
v_gene: TRBV5-8
d_gene: .
j_gene: TRBJ2-1
abundance: .

CDR3nt: TGTGCCAGCAGTTCCATGGACAGGGGCTTAGGGAAGACCCAGTACTTC
CDR3aa: CASSSMDRGLGKTQYF
v_gene: TRBV28
d_gene: TRBD1
j_gene: TRBJ2-5
abundance: .

CDR3nt: TGTGCCAGTAGTAGGGCGGGGCGAGCAGACAATGAGCAGTTCTTC
CDR3aa: CASSRAGRADNEQFF
v_gene: TRBV19
d_gene: .
j_gene: TRBJ2-1
abundance: .

CDR3nt: TGTGCCAGCAGTACTCCGACAGGGGGCAGGACTGAAGCTTTCTTT
CDR3aa: CASSTPTGGRTEAFF
v_gene: TRBV6-6
d_gene: TRBD1
j_gene: TRBJ1-1
abundance: .

CDR3nt: TGTGCCAGCAGTCCCTCCGGGACAGGGTCCTACGAGCAGTACTTC
CDR3aa: CASSPSGTGSYEQYF
v_gene: TRBV7-3
d_gene: TRBD1
j_gene: TRBJ2-7
abundance: .

CDR3nt: TGTGCCAGCAGCTTTGGGGGCCAGGCCACTGAAGCTTTCTTT
CDR3aa: CASSFGGQATEAFF
v_gene: TRBV11-3
d_gene: .
j_gene: TRBJ1-1
abundance: .

CDR3nt: TGTGCCAGCAGCTTGGCACAGGGTTACGAGCAGTACTTC
CDR3aa: CASSLAQGYEQYF
v_gene: TRBV5-5
d_gene: .
j_gene: TRBJ2-7
abundance: .

CDR3nt: TGTGCCAGCAGTCACTTAAGGGGACAAGAGACCCAGTACTTC
CDR3aa: CASSHLRGQETQYF
v_gene: TRBV2
d_gene: .
j_gene: TRBJ2-5
abundance: .

CDR3nt: TGTGCCAGTAGTATAGCCAGAAACGGGGAGCTGTTTTTT
CDR3aa: CASSIARNGELFF
v_gene: TRBV19
d_gene: .
j_gene: TRBJ2-2
abundance: .

CDR3nt: TGTGCCAGCAGTGTAGGGGGTGGCCAAGAGACCCAGTACTTC
CDR3aa: CASSVGGGQETQYF
v_gene: TRBV2
d_gene: .
j_gene: TRBJ2-5
abundance: .

CDR3nt: TGCGCCAGCAGCCAACAACAGGGGGCGCGGAATGAGCAGTTCTTC
CDR3aa: CASSQQQGARNEQFF
v_gene: TRBV5-1
d_gene: TRBD1
j_gene: TRBJ2-1
abundance: .

CDR3nt: TGTGCCAGCAGCCTCGGACAGGGCATGGATACGCAGTATTTT
CDR3aa: CASSLGQGMDTQYF
v_gene: TRBV4-2
d_gene: TRBD1
j_gene: TRBJ2-3
abundance: .

CDR3nt: TGTGCCAGCAGCCCCGGGGGAGGGAGGGGCCACGAGCAGTACTTC
CDR3aa: CASSPGGGRGHEQYF
v_gene: TRBV21-1
d_gene: .
j_gene: TRBJ2-7
abundance: .

CDR3nt: TGTGCCAGCAGCCAACTAGCGGGAGGAGAGCAGTTCTTC
CDR3aa: CASSQLAGGEQFF
v_gene: TRBV7-2
d_gene: TRBD2
j_gene: TRBJ2-1
abundance: .

CDR3nt: TGCGCCAGCAGCTCGGGAGTAGCCCGCTCTGGGGCCAACGTCCTGACTTTC
CDR3aa: CASSSGVARSGANVLTF
v_gene: TRBV5-1
d_gene: .
j_gene: TRBJ2-6
abundance: .

CDR3nt: TGTGCCAGCAGTTATAACAGGGAGGGAGATACGCAGTATTTT
CDR3aa: CASSYNREGDTQYF
v_gene: TRBV6-6
d_gene: .
j_gene: TRBJ2-3
abundance: once

CDR3nt: TGTGCCAGCAGCCCCCGAGGGGCGCGGCGGGGACACTTC
CDR3aa: CASSPRGARRGHF
v_gene: TRBV7-8
d_gene: .
j_gene: TRBJ2-7
abundance: .

CDR3nt: TGTGCCAGCTCACCAGCAGAAGGACAGGGGCTCATCAATGAGCAGTTCTTC
CDR3aa: CASSPAEGQGLINEQFF
v_gene: TRBV18
d_gene: TRBD1
j_gene: TRBJ2-1
abundance: .

CDR3nt: TGTGCCAGCAGCGGGGACATGAACACTGAAGCTTTCTTT
CDR3aa: CASSGDMNTEAFF
v_gene: TRBV9
d_gene: .
j_gene: TRBJ1-1
abundance: few

CDR3nt: TGTGCCAGTAGTCTCACCGGGACAGGGATCGGAGGCACAGATACGCAGTATTTT
CDR3aa: CASSLTGTGIGGTDTQYF
v_gene: TRBV19
d_gene: TRBD1
j_gene: TRBJ2-3
abundance: .

CDR3nt: TGTGCCAGCAGCCTCACAGGGGGGGATAGTAATTCACCCCTCCACTTT
CDR3aa: CASSLTGGDSNSPLHF
v_gene: TRBV5-5
d_gene: TRBD1
j_gene: TRBJ1-6
abundance: .

CDR3nt: TGTGCCAGTGCCATAAGGGAGAGGAGCTCCTACGAGCAGTACTTC
CDR3aa: CASAIRERSSYEQYF
v_gene: TRBV19
d_gene: .
j_gene: TRBJ2-7
abundance: once

CDR3nt: TGTGCCAGCAGTGGGGGACTAGCGGGAGGCGGGCAGTTCTTC
CDR3aa: CASSGGLAGGGQFF
v_gene: TRBV6-5
d_gene: TRBD2
j_gene: TRBJ2-1
abundance: .

CDR3nt: TGTGCCAGCAGCCTCGGACTAGCAGGCACAGATACGCAGTATTTT
CDR3aa: CASSLGLAGTDTQYF
v_gene: TRBV9
d_gene: TRBD2
j_gene: TRBJ2-3
abundance: .

CDR3nt: TGTGCCAGCAGCCCACTAGCGGGAGGGCCCCACGAGCAGTACTTC
CDR3aa: CASSPLAGGPHEQYF
v_gene: TRBV7-2
d_gene: TRBD2
j_gene: TRBJ2-7
abundance: .

CDR3nt: TGTGCCAGCAGCTTAGTCGGGCAGGGGGCGCTGGAGACCCAGTACTTC
CDR3aa: CASSLVGQGALETQYF
v_gene: TRBV7-2
d_gene: TRBD1
j_gene: TRBJ2-5
abundance: .

CDR3nt: TGTGCCAGCAGTTCCGCAAGTAGCGGGAAGACCGGGGAGCTGTTTTTT
CDR3aa: CASSSASSGKTGELFF
v_gene: TRBV6-5
d_gene: TRBD2
j_gene: TRBJ2-2
abundance: .

CDR3nt: TGTGCCAGCAGCTTGACAGGGGTAGGAACAGATACGCAGTATTTT
CDR3aa: CASSLTGVGTDTQYF
v_gene: TRBV7-2
d_gene: TRBD1
j_gene: TRBJ2-3
abundance: .

CDR3nt: TGTGCCAGCTCAAAAGAGGCGCTCAATCAGCCCCAGCATTTT
CDR3aa: CASSKEALNQPQHF
v_gene: TRBV18
d_gene: .
j_gene: TRBJ1-5
abundance: .